The next 3 T cell receptor beta chains were all read from a single sample in a study of cytomegalovirus exposure and HLA in healthy donors. PCR employed 60 Vbeta and 13 Jbeta primers. Sequencing used immunoSEQ multiplex PCR; TCRdb keeps in-frame clones, though not all of them. The sample carries 150,000 or so clones, about two thirds recorded once. Sequencing used PBMCs. These receptors all come from a woman under 30 in good health and CMV-seronegative.

This clone has more than one count but fewer than ten. This sequence joins TRBV6-5 and TRBJ1-1; D not certain. There are 13 residues in the CDR3. The V end was cut by 4 bases, the J end by 8 bases, with 14 bases between. Germline CDR1 is MNHEY and CDR2 is SVGAGI. The CDR3 DNA is TGTGCCAGCAGTTCCCCGACTTCAGCGGAAGCTTTCTTT. Encoded protein: CASSSPTSAEAFF.

The gene calls are TRBV5-6 and TRBJ1-2, with 8 positions matching TRBD1. Germline V CDR1 and CDR2: SGHDT, YYEEEE. This CDR3 contains 13 residues. After removal of 0 bases from V and 7 bases from J, the junction contained 2 bases not matched to a gene. This CDR3 is CASSLAGGGGYTF. The CDR3 DNA sequence: TGTGCCAGCAGCTTGGCAGGGGGCGGTGGCTACACCTTC.

The V and J genes are TRBV7-3 and TRBJ2-5, with a tentative D call TRBD1 (6 bases). The germline V gene has CDR1 SGHTA and CDR2 FQGTGA. There are 16 residues in the CDR3. V lost 2 bases and J lost 1, with 14 bases in between. The CDR3 loop is CASSLQGQGGQETQYF. For the CDR3, the DNA is TGTGCCAGCAGCTTACAGGGCCAAGGGGGCCAAGAGACCCAGTACTTC. The variable domain in full, with the rest retrieved from reference TRBV7-3 and TRBJ2-5, is GAGVSQTPSNKVTEKGKYVELRCDPISGHTALYWYRQSLGQGPEFLIYFQGTGAADDSGLPNDRFFAVRPEGSVSTLKIQRTERGDSAVYLCASSLQGQGGQETQYFGPGTRLLVL.